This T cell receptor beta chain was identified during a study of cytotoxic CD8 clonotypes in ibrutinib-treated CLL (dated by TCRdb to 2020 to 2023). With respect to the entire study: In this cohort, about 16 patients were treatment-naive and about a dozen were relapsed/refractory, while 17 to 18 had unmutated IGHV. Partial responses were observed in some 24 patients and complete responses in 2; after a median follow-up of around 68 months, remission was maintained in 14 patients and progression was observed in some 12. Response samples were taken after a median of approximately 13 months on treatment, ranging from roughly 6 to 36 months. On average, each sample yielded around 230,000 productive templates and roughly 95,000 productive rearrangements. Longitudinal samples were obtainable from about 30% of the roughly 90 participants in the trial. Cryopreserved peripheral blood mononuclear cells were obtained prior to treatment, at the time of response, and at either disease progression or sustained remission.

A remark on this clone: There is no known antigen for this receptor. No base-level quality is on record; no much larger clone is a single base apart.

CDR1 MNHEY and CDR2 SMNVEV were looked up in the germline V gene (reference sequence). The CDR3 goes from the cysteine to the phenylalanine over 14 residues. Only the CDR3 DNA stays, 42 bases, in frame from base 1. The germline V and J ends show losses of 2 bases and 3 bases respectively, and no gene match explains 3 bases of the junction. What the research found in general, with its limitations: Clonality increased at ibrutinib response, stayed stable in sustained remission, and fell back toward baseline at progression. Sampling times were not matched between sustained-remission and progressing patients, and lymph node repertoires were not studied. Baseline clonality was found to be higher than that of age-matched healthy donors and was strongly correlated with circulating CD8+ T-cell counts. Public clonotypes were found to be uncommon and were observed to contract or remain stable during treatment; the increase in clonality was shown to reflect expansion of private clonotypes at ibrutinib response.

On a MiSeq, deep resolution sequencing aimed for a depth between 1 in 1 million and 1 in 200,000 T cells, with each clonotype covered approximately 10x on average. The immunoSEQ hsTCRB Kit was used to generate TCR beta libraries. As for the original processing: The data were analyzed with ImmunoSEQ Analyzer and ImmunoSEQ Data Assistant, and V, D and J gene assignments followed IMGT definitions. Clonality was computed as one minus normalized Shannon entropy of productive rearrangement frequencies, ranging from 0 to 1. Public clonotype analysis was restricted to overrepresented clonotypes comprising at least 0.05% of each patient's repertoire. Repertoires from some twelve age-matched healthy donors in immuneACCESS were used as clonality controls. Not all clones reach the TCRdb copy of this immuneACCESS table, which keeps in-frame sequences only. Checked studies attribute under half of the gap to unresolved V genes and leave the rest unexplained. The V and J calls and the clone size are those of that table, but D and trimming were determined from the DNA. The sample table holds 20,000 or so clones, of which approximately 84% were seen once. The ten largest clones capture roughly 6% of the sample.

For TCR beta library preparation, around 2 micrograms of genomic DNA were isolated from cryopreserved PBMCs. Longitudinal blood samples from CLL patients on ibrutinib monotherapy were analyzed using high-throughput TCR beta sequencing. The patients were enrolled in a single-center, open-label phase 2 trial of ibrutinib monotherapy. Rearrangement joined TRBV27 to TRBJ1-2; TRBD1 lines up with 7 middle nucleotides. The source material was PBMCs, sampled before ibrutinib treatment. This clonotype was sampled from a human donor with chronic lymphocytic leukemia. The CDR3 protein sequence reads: CASSLLTGYYGYTF. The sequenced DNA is TGTGCCAGCAGTTTACTGACAGGGTACTATGGCTACACCTTC.